The 7 T cell receptor beta chains in this list originate from one sample, sequenced in a study of shared clonotypes between healthy human individuals. TCRdb keeps only in-frame clones here, not all; method: immunoSEQ multiplex PCR. The sample lists approximately 1,000,000 clones; about four fifths were seen once. Sequencing used memory CD4+ T cells from PBMCs. The subset was: CD45RA-negative fraction. The receptors come from a man aged 18 to 29 in good health. Some clones in this sample may be carry-over from other donors' samples.

V and J are TRBV9 and TRBJ2-1; D is unresolved. Germline V gene sequence: CDR1 SGDLS, CDR2 YYNGEE. The V end lost 0 bases, the J end lost 0 bases, and 10 bases lay between the germline ends. The CDR3 is 16 amino acids. The DNA for the CDR3 is TGTGCCAGCAGCGTAGTCGGTAGAAGCTCCTACAATGAGCAGTTCTTC. This encodes CASSVVGRSSYNEQFF.

The CDR3 loop reads CASSDWEAGAFTDTQYF. CDR3 DNA: TGTGCCAGCAGCGACTGGGAAGCGGGAGCTTTCACAGATACGCAGTATTTT. The chain has TRBV7-8 and TRBJ2-3; 8 positions agree with TRBD2. The length of the CDR3 is 17 residues. V lost 5 bases to trimming and J lost 2 bases; unmatched junction nucleotides: 12. Per the germline V gene, CDR1 is SGHVS and CDR2 is FQNEAQ.

The V call is TRBV5-6, the J call TRBJ2-7, with 9 bases that match TRBD2. This CDR3 spans 14 amino acids. From germline, CDR1 is SGHDT and CDR2 YYEEEE. J gave up 9 bases and V 4 bases, and 11 bases lay outside the gene matches. CDR3 nucleotide sequence: TGTGCCAGCAGCCCGCCGGGACTAGCTACGAGGCAGTACTTC. It encodes CASSPPGLATRQYF. The full variable domain, in which reference TRBV5-6 and TRBJ2-7 provide the parts outside the CDR3, is DAGVTQSPTHLIKTRGQQVTLRCSPKSGHDTVSWYQQALGQGPQFIFQYYEEEERQRGNFPDRFSGHQFPNYSSELNVNALLLGDSALYLCASSPPGLATRQYFGPGTRLTVT.

V usage is TRBV11-3 and J usage is TRBJ2-6; no firm D call. This CDR3 has 13 residues. The germline V gene encodes CDR1 SGHNT and CDR2 YENEEA. V lost 3 bases and J 0 bases, leaving 0 bases between the germline ends. The CDR3 sequence: CASSFSGANVLTF. DNA of the CDR3: TGTGCCAGCAGCTTCTCTGGGGCCAACGTCCTGACTTTC.

The chain combines TRBV6-4 with TRBJ2-1; D perhaps matches TRBD2 (5 bases). Trimming took 5 bases from V and 8 from J, leaving 22 bases between them. CDR3 size: 16 residues. Germline V gene sequence: CDR1 MRHNA, CDR2 SNTAGT. In nucleotides, the CDR3 is TGTGCCAGCAGTTCGGGGTTCCAGAACGGGGTCGATGAGCAGTTCTTC. Its protein is CASSSGFQNGVDEQFF.

In this sample, this clone turned up many times. This chain uses TRBV29-1 with TRBJ2-6; 7 bases are shared with TRBD1. With V trimmed by 6 bases and J by 2 bases, 4 bases remained unmatched. CDR3 size: 14 residues. The germline CDR1 and CDR2 sequences are SQVTM and ANQGSEA. The CDR3 is CSVPQGAGANVLTF. The CDR3 nucleotides are TGCAGCGTCCCCCAGGGGGCTGGGGCCAACGTCCTGACTTTC.

The chain combines TRBV6-4 with TRBJ2-2, with 7 bases fitting TRBD1. After removal of 6 bases from V and 4 bases from J, the junction contained 11 bases not matched to a gene. The germline gives CDR1 MRHNA, CDR2 SNTAGT. There are 16 residues in the CDR3. The CDR3 nucleotides read TGTGCCAGCAGCCGGGACAGTACCAGGGGCACCGGGGAGCTGTTTTTT. The encoded protein is CASSRDSTRGTGELFF.